This paragraph reports one TCR beta chain. Its antigen is undetermined. Using immunoSEQ multiplex PCR, the repertoire was profiled, and TCRdb retains in-frame clones only, with some absent. The data hold 160,000 or so clones, with 94% observed a single time. Trimming cost V 3 bases and J 6 bases, with 15 bases left between them. This CDR3 contains 13 residues. CDR1 SQVTM and CDR2 ANQGSEA come from the germline V gene. This entry belongs to a study of T cell responses to AZD1222 COVID-19 vaccine. Study observations and caveats: CD4 TCRs linked to vaccination spanned spike, dominating at 160-218 and 743-854.

The rearrangement joins TRBV29-1 to TRBJ2-7, with D possibly called TRBD1 or TRBD2 (5 bases each). The specimen comprised peripheral blood, sampled 28 days after the second AZD1222 dose. This receptor was identified in an adult who received the AZD1222 COVID-19 vaccine. The CDR3 DNA follows: TGCAGCGTTGATAGGGACGCCCGTGGCGAGCAGTACTTC. It specifies CSVDRDARGEQYF.